This passage covers 27 T cell receptor beta chains from one sample sequenced in a study of blood T cell repertoires in COVID-19. The data were produced by immunoSEQ multiplex PCR, yet TCRdb's version contains in-frame clones alone and is incomplete. The table records fewer than 80,000 clones, roughly 88% of them present only once. The sample comprised peripheral blood. The receptors shown here come from a human donor in a cohort sampled during active COVID-19.

In its sample, this clone was seen once. The chain employs TRBV7-3 and TRBJ2-7; TRBD1 aligns across 11 bases. The germline CDR1 and CDR2 sequences are SGHTA and FQGTGA. The V segment lost 4 bases and the J segment 1 base; nucleotides outside the gene matches: 6. This CDR3 has 16 residues. CDR3 nucleotide sequence: TGTGCCAGCAGCTCGGTGGGACAGGGGGAGTCCTACGAGCAGTACTTC. Translating it yields CASSSVGQGESYEQYF.

The V and J genes are TRBV2 and TRBJ2-1, with 12 bases that match TRBD2. The CDR3 runs 17 residues. V dropped 1 base and J dropped 7; count of bases not matched to a gene: 8. Germline loops: CDR1 SNHLY, CDR2 FYNNEI. In nucleotides, the CDR3 is TGTGCCAGCAGTGAAGGAGGGCTAGCGGGGGGGCAGAATGAGCAGTTCTTC. Its protein is CASSEGGLAGGQNEQFF. Full variable domain (rest looked up from reference TRBV2 and TRBJ2-1): EPEVTQTPSHQVTQMGQEVILRCVPISNHLYFYWYRQILGQKVEFLVSFYNNEISEKSEIFDDQFSVERPDGSNFTLKIRSTKLEDSAMYFCASSEGGLAGGQNEQFFGPGTRLTVL.

The chain links TRBV19 to TRBJ1-5, with D maybe TRBD1 (5 bases). Germline V gives CDR1 LNHDA, CDR2 SQIVND (reference sequence). V was shortened by 1 base and J by 6 bases, with 10 bases between the two germline ends. This CDR3 spans 14 amino acids. The CDR3 region is CASSIAGAVQPQHF. The CDR3, as DNA: TGTGCCAGTAGTATAGCTGGGGCAGTTCAGCCCCAGCATTTT. The full variable domain, completed using reference TRBV19 and TRBJ1-5, is DGGITQSPKYLFRKEGQNVTLSCEQNLNHDAMYWYRQDPGQGLRLIYYSQIVNDFQKGDIAEGYSVSREKKESFPLTVTSAQKNPTAFYLCASSIAGAVQPQHFGDGTRLSIL.

Comment on this clone: The sample carries other DNA sequences with the same CDR3. The chain employs TRBV7-2 and TRBJ2-1, with D perhaps TRBD2 (6 bases). This CDR3 region has 14 residues. Looked up from germline, CDR1 is SGHTA and CDR2 is FQGNSA. The V end lost 3 bases, the J end lost 8 bases, and 14 bases lay between the germline ends. CDR3 protein: CASSFSPSADEQFF. CDR3 sequence (DNA): TGTGCCAGCAGCTTTAGCCCTAGCGCCGATGAGCAGTTCTTC.

The chain joins TRBV19 to TRBJ1-1; tentatively, D is TRBD1 (5 bases). Per germline, CDR1 LNHDA and CDR2 SQIVND (reference sequence). Trimming pared 5 bases from V and 1 base from J, leaving 11 bases between. The CDR3 is 14 residues long. CDR3 amino acids: CASSSTATNTEAFF. The CDR3 DNA is TGTGCCAGTAGTTCGACAGCCACGAACACTGAAGCTTTCTTT.

The chain carries TRBV4-1 and TRBJ2-4; D is possibly TRBD2 (6 bases). The CDR3 is 17 residues long. With 0 bases removed from V and 2 bases from J, the gap between germline ends came to 14 bases. Germline CDR1 and CDR2: MGHRA and YSYEKL. The CDR3 loop is CASSQDYGGSSKNIQYF. The CDR3 nucleotides read TGCGCCAGCAGCCAAGATTACGGGGGATCTTCCAAAAACATTCAGTACTTC.

V usage is TRBV9 and J usage is TRBJ2-2; 14 positions agree with TRBD2. The CDR3 length is 17 residues. CDR1 and CDR2 from the germline V gene are SGDLS and YYNGEE. The trim removed 2 bases at V and 4 bases at J, leaving 4 bases unmatched. The CDR3 spells CASSVGLAGGSTGELFF. For the CDR3, the DNA is TGTGCCAGCAGCGTCGGACTAGCGGGAGGTTCCACCGGGGAGCTGTTTTTT.

The chain joins TRBV7-7 to TRBJ2-7, with 10 positions matching TRBD2. V lost 8 bases, J lost 10 bases, and 8 bases stayed unmatched. Per the germline V gene, CDR1 is SSHAT and CDR2 is FNYEAQ (reference sequence). The CDR3 is made up of 12 amino acids. The CDR3 DNA is TGTGCCAGCTTTAGTAGCGGGGGGCAACAGTACTTC. This codes for CASFSSGGQQYF. The variable domain in full, completed from reference TRBV7-7 and TRBJ2-7, reads GAGVSQSPRYKVTKRGQDVTLRCDPISSHATLYWYQQALGQGPEFLTYFNYEAQPDKSGLPSDRFSAERPEGSISTLTIQRTEQRDSAMYRCASFSSGGQQYFGPGTRLTVT.

The CDR3 nucleotides are TGTGCCAGCTCACTAACCGACATCACACCGTTTTTT. Residues: CASSLTDITPFF. This sequence joins TRBV18 and TRBJ1-4, with D uncertain. Trimming cost V 4 bases and J 16 bases, with 16 bases left between them. CDR1 KGHSH and CDR2 LQKENI come from the germline V gene. This CDR3 spans 12 amino acids.

This chain connects TRBV15 to TRBJ2-2; 10 nucleotides align to TRBD2. Germline V gene data show CDR1 as LNHNV and CDR2 as YYDKDF (reference sequence). The V segment lost 7 bases and the J segment 4 bases; nucleotides outside the gene matches: 9. The CDR3 is made up of 16 amino acids. This CDR3 reads CATKSSGRGSTGELFF. DNA of the CDR3: TGTGCCACCAAGTCTAGCGGGAGAGGGAGCACCGGGGAGCTGTTTTTT.

This sequence joins TRBV6-5 and TRBJ1-6, with unresolved D. Looked up from germline, CDR1 is MNHEY and CDR2 is SVGAGI. The ends were cut back, 2 bases at V and 5 bases at J, with 4 bases in the middle. The CDR3 length is 13 residues. The CDR3 DNA is TGTGCCAGCAGTTACGAGAATAATTCACCCCTCCACTTT. It specifies CASSYENNSPLHF.

The chain links TRBV3-1 (or the pseudogene TRBV3-2) to TRBJ2-5; 8 nucleotides line up with TRBD1. Trimming took 6 bases from V and 3 from J; bases not matched to a gene: 0. This CDR3 contains 12 residues. CDR1 LGHDT and CDR2 YNNKEL come from the germline V gene (reference sequence). The CDR3 DNA follows: TGTGCCAGCAGGACAGGGGAAGAGACCCAGTACTTC. Translation: CASRTGEETQYF.

The chain carries TRBV19 and TRBJ1-6; perhaps TRBD1 as D (5 bases). The V end lost 5 bases, the J end lost 1 base, and 15 bases lay between the germline ends. Germline assignment: CDR1 LNHDA and CDR2 SQIVND (reference sequence). The CDR3 totals 17 residues. CDR3 protein: CASSVDSPVSYNSPLHF. The CDR3 DNA is TGTGCCAGTAGTGTCGACAGTCCAGTATCCTATAATTCACCCCTCCACTTT. Drawing the rest from reference TRBV19 and TRBJ1-6, the complete variable domain is DGGITQSPKYLFRKEGQNVTLSCEQNLNHDAMYWYRQDPGQGLRLIYYSQIVNDFQKGDIAEGYSVSREKKESFPLTVTSAQKNPTAFYLCASSVDSPVSYNSPLHFGNGTRLTVT.

The CDR3 DNA reads TGTGCCAGCAGCCAAGTAGGACTAGCGGGAGGGCTTACAGATACGCAGTATTTT. This encodes CASSQVGLAGGLTDTQYF. This chain uses TRBV4-2 with TRBJ2-3, with TRBD2 identical over 15 bases. CDR1 LGHNA and CDR2 YNFKEQ come from the germline V gene. Germline trimming cut 1 base from V and 3 bases from J; bases unmatched to any gene: 5. The CDR3 is 18 residues long.

This clone has a single count. The rearrangement joins TRBV27 to TRBJ1-2; 7 bases are shared with TRBD1. The CDR3 totals 14 residues. V lost 3 bases, J lost 4 bases, and 5 bases stayed unmatched. Germline V gene lookup returns CDR1 MNHEY and CDR2 SMNVEV (reference sequence). The CDR3 nucleotides read TGTGCCAGCAGTTTCGGGGGACAGAGCTATGGCTACACCTTC. Its protein is CASSFGGQSYGYTF.

The V call is TRBV6-5, the J call TRBJ1-1, with D perhaps matching TRBD1 (5 bases). CDR1 is MNHEY, CDR2 SVGAGI, per germline. This CDR3 has 13 amino acids. V was shortened by 4 bases and J by 2 bases, with 8 bases between the two germline ends. The CDR3 reads CASSFRGNTEAFF. The CDR3 DNA reads TGTGCCAGCAGTTTTAGGGGAAACACTGAAGCTTTCTTT.

This clone occurred a few times. This sequence joins TRBV19 and TRBJ2-2, with a tentative D call TRBD2 (6 bases). The CDR3 covers 15 residues. V dropped 6 bases and J dropped 0 bases, with 11 bases sitting between them. Looked up from germline, CDR1 is LNHDA and CDR2 is SQIVND (reference sequence). In DNA form, the CDR3 reads TGTGCCAGTAGGAACCGGGAGACGAACACCGGGGAGCTGTTTTTT. This codes for CASRNRETNTGELFF.

The V and J genes are TRBV5-4 and TRBJ1-1, with D perhaps matching TRBD1 (5 bases). Between the trimmed V and J ends, which lost 2 bases and 1 base, there was a span of 18 bases. The CDR3 has 17 residues. The germline V gene encodes CDR1 SGHNT and CDR2 YYREEE (reference sequence). Here the CDR3 DNA reads TGTGCCAGCAGCTTAGGTAAGGGGATGACTCCGAACACTGAAGCTTTCTTT. Its translation: CASSLGKGMTPNTEAFF.

The J gene is TRBJ1-4, the V gene TRBV29-1; a weak D match, TRBD1 (5 bases). CDR1 is SQVTM, CDR2 ANQGSEA, per germline. The CDR3 is 12 residues long. V gave up 4 bases and J gave up 5 bases, with 8 bases separating them. DNA of the CDR3: TGCAGCGTTGGGAAGGGGAATGAAAAACTGTTTTTT. As protein: CSVGKGNEKLFF.

The chain joins TRBV5-1 to TRBJ1-1; 7 bases map to TRBD1. The germline CDR1 and CDR2 sequences are SGHRS and YFSETQ. This CDR3 contains 18 residues. Trimming removed 2 bases from V and 1 base from J; junction bases left unmatched: 14. The CDR3 protein is CASSLRSPTGERNTEAFF. The CDR3 DNA reads TGCGCCAGCAGCTTAAGAAGCCCCACAGGGGAGAGGAACACTGAAGCTTTCTTT.

This clone occurred once. V is TRBV7-6 and J is TRBJ2-2, with TRBD1 identical over 10 bases. Germline assignment: CDR1 SGHVS and CDR2 FNYEAQ. V gave up 4 bases and J gave up 2 bases; unmatched junction bases: 4. The CDR3 covers 16 residues. In DNA, the CDR3 is TGTGCCAGCAGCTCGGGACAGGGGTCTAACACCGGGGAGCTGTTTTTT. Protein sequence: CASSSGQGSNTGELFF.

This chain connects TRBV19 to TRBJ2-5; 9 bases map to TRBD2. V lost 4 bases and J lost 0; bases outside the gene matches: 15. Germline-derived CDR1 and CDR2 are LNHDA and SQIVND (reference sequence). The CDR3 contains 19 residues. The CDR3 nucleotides are TGTGCCAGTAGTACCCAGTTGATAGCGGGGGCCCAGTACCAAGAGACCCAGTACTTC. It translates to CASSTQLIAGAQYQETQYF.

CDR3 sequence: CASSRGGQGMGEAFF. For the CDR3, the DNA is TGTGCCAGCAGCCGGGGCGGACAGGGTATGGGTGAAGCTTTCTTT. This chain uses TRBV6-6 with TRBJ1-1; 8 bases line up with TRBD1. The CDR3 consists of 15 residues. V lost 6 bases, J lost 7 bases, and 13 bases stayed unmatched. The germline V gene encodes CDR1 MNHNY and CDR2 SVGAGI (reference sequence).

The chain couples TRBV15 to TRBJ1-6; no definite D call. The germline CDR1 and CDR2 sequences are LNHNV and YYDKDF (reference sequence). CDR3 length: 14 amino acids. Trimming took 0 bases from V and 10 from J, leaving 10 bases between them. CDR3 amino acids: CATSRDIEQSPLHF. The CDR3, as DNA: TGTGCCACCAGCAGAGATATAGAGCAATCACCCCTCCACTTT.

The chain uses TRBV27 and TRBJ2-3; 9 bases map to TRBD1. CDR3 length: 18 amino acids. Germline V gene data show CDR1 as MNHEY and CDR2 as SMNVEV (reference sequence). The V gene end was trimmed by 10 bases and the J gene end by 3 bases; junction bases not matched to a gene: 20. CDR3 in DNA: TGTGCCACCACCCCGAAAACCCCCGGGACAGGGTCGACAGATACGCAGTATTTT. Its protein product is CATTPKTPGTGSTDTQYF.

The chain has TRBV7-2 and TRBJ1-4; 7 positions agree with TRBD1. This CDR3 has 14 amino acids. The germline V gene encodes CDR1 SGHTA and CDR2 FQGNSA. J gave up 5 bases and V 6 bases, and 6 bases lay outside the gene matches. The CDR3 loop reads CASRPTGTNEKLFF. CDR3 nucleotide sequence: TGTGCCAGCAGGCCGACAGGGACGAATGAAAAACTGTTTTTT.

The chain has TRBV29-1 and TRBJ1-2, with D maybe TRBD1 (6 bases). Trimming stripped 7 bases from V and 4 bases from J, with 10 bases between. This CDR3 has 11 amino acids. CDR1 is SQVTM and CDR2 is ANQGSEA in the germline V gene. CDR3 loop: CSAGDTYGYTF. The DNA for the CDR3 is TGCAGCGCTGGGGACACCTATGGCTACACCTTC.